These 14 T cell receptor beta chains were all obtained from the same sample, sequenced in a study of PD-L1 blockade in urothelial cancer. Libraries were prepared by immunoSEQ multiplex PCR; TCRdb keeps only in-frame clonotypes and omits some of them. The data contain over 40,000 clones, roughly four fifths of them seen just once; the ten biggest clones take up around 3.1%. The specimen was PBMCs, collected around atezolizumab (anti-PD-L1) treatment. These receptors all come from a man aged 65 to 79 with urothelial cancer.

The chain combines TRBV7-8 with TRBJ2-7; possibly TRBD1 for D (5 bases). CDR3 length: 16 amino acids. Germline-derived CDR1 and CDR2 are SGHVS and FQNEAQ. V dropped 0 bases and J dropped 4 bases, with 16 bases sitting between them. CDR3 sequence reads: CASSLATGVWGYEQYF. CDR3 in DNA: TGTGCCAGCAGCTTAGCAACAGGAGTCTGGGGTTACGAGCAGTACTTC.

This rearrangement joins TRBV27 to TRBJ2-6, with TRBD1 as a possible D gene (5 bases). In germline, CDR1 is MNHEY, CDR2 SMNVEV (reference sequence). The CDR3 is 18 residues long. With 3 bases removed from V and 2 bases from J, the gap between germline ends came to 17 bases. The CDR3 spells CASSFLTASRAGANVLTF. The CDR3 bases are TGTGCCAGCAGTTTCTTGACAGCCTCCAGGGCTGGGGCCAACGTCCTGACTTTC.

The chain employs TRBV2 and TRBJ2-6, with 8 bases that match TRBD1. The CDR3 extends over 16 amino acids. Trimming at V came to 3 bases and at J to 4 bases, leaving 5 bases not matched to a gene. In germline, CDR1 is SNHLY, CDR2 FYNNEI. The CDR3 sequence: CASSERTGPGANVLTF. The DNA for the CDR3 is TGTGCCAGCAGTGAGAGGACAGGGCCAGGGGCCAACGTCCTGACTTTC.

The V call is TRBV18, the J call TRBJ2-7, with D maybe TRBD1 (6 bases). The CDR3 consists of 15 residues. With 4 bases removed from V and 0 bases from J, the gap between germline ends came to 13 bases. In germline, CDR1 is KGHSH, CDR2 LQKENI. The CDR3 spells CASSQQGGSSYEQYF. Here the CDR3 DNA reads TGTGCCAGCTCACAACAGGGTGGCAGCTCCTACGAGCAGTACTTC.

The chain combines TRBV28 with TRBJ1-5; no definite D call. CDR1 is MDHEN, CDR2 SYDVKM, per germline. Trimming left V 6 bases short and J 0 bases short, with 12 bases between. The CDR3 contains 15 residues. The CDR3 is CASRAQSYSNQPQHF. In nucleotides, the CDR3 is TGTGCCAGCAGGGCCCAAAGTTATAGCAATCAGCCCCAGCATTTT.

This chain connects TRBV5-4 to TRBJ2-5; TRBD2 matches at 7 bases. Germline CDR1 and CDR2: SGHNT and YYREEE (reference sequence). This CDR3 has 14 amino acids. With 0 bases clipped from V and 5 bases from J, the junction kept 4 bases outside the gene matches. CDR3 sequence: CASSLDWEGETQYF. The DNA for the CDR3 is TGTGCCAGCAGCTTGGACTGGGAGGGGGAGACCCAGTACTTC.

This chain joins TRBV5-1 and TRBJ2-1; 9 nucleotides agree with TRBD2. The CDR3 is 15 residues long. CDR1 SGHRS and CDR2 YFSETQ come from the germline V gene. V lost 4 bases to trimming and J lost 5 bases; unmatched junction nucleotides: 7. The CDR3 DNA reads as TGCGCCAGCAGCCCCCGGCCTAGCGGGGACAATGAGCAGTTCTTC. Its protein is CASSPRPSGDNEQFF.

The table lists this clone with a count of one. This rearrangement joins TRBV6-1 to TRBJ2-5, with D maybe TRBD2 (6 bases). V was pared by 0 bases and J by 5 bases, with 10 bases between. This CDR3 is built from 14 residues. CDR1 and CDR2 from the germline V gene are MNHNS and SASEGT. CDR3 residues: CASSEAPGVETQYF. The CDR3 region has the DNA TGTGCCAGCAGTGAAGCCCCGGGAGTGGAGACCCAGTACTTC.

CDR3 coding DNA: TGCGCCAGCAGCCAGAAGCAATTCCAGGGCACTGAAGCTTTCTTT. Translating gives CASSQKQFQGTEAFF. The rearrangement uses TRBV4-1 and TRBJ1-1, with D possibly TRBD1 on 5 matching bases. There are 15 residues in the CDR3. CDR1 MGHRA and CDR2 YSYEKL come from the germline V gene. The V and J ends lost 3 bases and 4 bases respectively, with 15 bases between them.

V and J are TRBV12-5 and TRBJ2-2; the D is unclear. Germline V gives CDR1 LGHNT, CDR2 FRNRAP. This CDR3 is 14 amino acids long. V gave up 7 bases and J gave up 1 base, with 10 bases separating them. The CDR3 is CASARLGNTGELFF. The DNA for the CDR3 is TGTGCTAGTGCCCGACTCGGGAACACCGGGGAGCTGTTTTTT.

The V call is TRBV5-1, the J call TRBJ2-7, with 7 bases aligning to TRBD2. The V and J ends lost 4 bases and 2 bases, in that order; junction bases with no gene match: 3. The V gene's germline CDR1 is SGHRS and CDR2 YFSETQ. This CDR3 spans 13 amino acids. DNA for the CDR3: TGCGCCAGCAGCCCCCGGGGGGCCTACGAGCAGTACTTC. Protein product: CASSPRGAYEQYF.

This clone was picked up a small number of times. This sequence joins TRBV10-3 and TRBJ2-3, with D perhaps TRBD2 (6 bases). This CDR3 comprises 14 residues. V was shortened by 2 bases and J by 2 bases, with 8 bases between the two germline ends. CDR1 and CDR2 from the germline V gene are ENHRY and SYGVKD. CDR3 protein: CAISERRDTDTQYF. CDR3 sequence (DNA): TGTGCCATCAGTGAGAGGAGGGACACAGATACGCAGTATTTT.

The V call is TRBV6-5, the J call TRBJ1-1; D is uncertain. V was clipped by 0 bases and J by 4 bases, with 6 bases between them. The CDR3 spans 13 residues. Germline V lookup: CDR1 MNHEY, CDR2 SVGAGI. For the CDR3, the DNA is TGTGCCAGCAGTTACTCGGCAGTCACTGAAGCTTTCTTT. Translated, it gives CASSYSAVTEAFF.

CDR3 nucleotides: TGTGCCAGCAGCTCACGACTGCCTAGCGGGGGGCCCCGGGAGACCCAGTACTTC. Its protein product is CASSSRLPSGGPRETQYF. The chain links TRBV7-6 to TRBJ2-5; 11 bases map to TRBD2. The length of the CDR3 is 18 residues. With V trimmed by 4 bases and J by 5 bases, 15 bases remained unmatched. Germline CDR1 reads SGHVS; CDR2 reads FNYEAQ.